This T cell receptor (beta chain) comes out of a study of shared clonotypes between healthy human individuals. Study-level points and caveats: Measured sharing among donors was expected to vary with sequencing depth. A reduction in generation probabilities was seen for non-shared clonotypes relative to those shared by all four donors.

Details on this clone: Its cognate antigen is unknown.

The CD4+ fraction was divided into a CD45RA+ naive subset and a CD45RA-negative memory subset. The CDR3 is 12 residues long. The V end was cut by 3 bases, the J end by 5 bases, with 7 bases between. CDR1 is SGHNT and CDR2 is YYREEE in the germline V gene (reference sequence). Replicate sorted-subset PCRs were loaded with 150 to 200 ng DNA, about 28,000 T cell genomes. The repertoire was sequenced with immunoSEQ multiplex PCR; TCRdb's copy has only in-frame clones and lacks some. The sample gives approximately 980,000 clones, about 80% of which show up once; around 1.5% is in the top ten. The sequencing input was memory CD4+ T cells sorted from blood. Subset in this sample: CD45RA-negative fraction. The J gene is TRBJ2-3, the V gene TRBV5-4; D not resolved. The clonotype originates from a man younger than 30 in good health. The CDR3 sequence: CASSSNVDTQYF. The CDR3 nucleotides read TGTGCCAGCAGCTCCAACGTAGATACGCAGTATTTT.